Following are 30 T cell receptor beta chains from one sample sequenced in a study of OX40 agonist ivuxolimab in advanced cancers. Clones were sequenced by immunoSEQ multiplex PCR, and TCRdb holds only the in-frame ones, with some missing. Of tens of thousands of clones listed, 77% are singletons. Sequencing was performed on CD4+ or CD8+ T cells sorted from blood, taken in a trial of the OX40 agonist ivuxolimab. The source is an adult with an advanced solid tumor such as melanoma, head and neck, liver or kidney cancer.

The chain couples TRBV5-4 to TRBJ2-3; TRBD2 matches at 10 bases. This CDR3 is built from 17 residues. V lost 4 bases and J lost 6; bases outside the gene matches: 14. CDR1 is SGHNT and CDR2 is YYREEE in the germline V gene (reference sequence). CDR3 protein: CASSRDLAGAPGDTQYF. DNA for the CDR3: TGTGCCAGCAGCCGTGATCTAGCGGGAGCCCCCGGGGATACGCAGTATTTT.

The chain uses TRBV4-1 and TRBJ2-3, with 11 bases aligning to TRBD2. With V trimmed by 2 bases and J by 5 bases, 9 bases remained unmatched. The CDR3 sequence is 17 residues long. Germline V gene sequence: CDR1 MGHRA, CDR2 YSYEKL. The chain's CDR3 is CASSQPTSGRDVDTQYF. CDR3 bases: TGCGCCAGCAGCCAACCCACTAGCGGGAGAGATGTAGATACGCAGTATTTT.

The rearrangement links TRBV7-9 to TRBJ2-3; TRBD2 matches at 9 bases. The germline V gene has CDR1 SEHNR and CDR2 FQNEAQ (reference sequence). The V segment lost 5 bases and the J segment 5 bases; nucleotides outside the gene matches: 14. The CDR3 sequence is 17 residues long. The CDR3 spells CASSPRGGGVAGDTQYF. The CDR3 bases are TGTGCCAGCAGCCCACGGGGCGGGGGGGTGGCTGGAGATACGCAGTATTTT.

CDR3 in DNA: TGTGCCAGTAGCATTTCGGGACAGGACACAGATACGCAGTATTTT. Protein: CASSISGQDTDTQYF. The chain couples TRBV19 to TRBJ2-3, with 8 bases aligning to TRBD1. Per germline, CDR1 LNHDA and CDR2 SQIVND (reference sequence). The CDR3 is made up of 15 amino acids. V dropped 6 bases and J dropped 2; count of bases not matched to a gene: 7.

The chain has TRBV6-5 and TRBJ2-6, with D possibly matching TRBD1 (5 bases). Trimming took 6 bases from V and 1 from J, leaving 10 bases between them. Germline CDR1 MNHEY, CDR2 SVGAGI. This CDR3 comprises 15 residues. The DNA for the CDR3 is TGTGCCAGCAGGAAACAGGCTTCTGGGGCCAACGTCCTGACTTTC. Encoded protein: CASRKQASGANVLTF.

The CDR3 nucleotides read TGTGCCAGCAGTTCCCGGGTTACAGGGGGAGACACTGAAGCTTTCTTT. Amino acid sequence: CASSSRVTGGDTEAFF. The chain links TRBV27 to TRBJ1-1; 8 bases are shared with TRBD1. The trim removed 4 bases at V and 3 bases at J, leaving 10 bases unmatched. Germline CDR1 is MNHEY and CDR2 is SMNVEV (reference sequence). The CDR3 has 16 residues.

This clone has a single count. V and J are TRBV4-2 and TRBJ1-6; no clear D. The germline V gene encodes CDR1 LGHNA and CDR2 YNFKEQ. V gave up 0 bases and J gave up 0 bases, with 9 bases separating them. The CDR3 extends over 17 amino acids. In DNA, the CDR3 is TGTGCCAGCAGCCAAGATGGGCAACTCTCCTATAATTCACCCCTCCACTTT. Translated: CASSQDGQLSYNSPLHF.

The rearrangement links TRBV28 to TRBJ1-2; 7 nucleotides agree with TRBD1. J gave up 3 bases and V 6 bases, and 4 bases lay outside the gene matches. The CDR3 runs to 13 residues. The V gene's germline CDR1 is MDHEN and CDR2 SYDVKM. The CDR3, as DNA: TGTGCCAGCAGGCCAACAGGGGACTATGGCTACACCTTC. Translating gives CASRPTGDYGYTF.

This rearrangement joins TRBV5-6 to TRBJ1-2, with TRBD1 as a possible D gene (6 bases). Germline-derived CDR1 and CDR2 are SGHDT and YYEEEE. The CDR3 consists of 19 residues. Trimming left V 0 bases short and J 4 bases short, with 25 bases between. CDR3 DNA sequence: TGTGCCAGCAGCTTGGGGCGAGGGGGGCGCGATGTCTTTGTCTATGGCTACACCTTC. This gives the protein CASSLGRGGRDVFVYGYTF.

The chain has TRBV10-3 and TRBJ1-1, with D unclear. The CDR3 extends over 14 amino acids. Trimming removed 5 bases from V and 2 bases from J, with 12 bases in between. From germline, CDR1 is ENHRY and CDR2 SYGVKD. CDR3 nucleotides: TGTGCCATCAGTCTGTCGACCGTAAACACTGAAGCTTTCTTT. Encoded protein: CAISLSTVNTEAFF.

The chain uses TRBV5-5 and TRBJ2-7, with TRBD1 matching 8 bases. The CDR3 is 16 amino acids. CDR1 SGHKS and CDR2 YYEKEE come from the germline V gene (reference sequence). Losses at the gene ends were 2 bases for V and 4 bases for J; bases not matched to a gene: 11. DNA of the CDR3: TGTGCCAGCAGCTTATCCGGGACAGGCGCCTTGTACGAGCAGTACTTC. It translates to CASSLSGTGALYEQYF.

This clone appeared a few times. The CDR3 reads CASSQGLYNEQFF. CDR3 nucleotides: TGTGCCAGCAGCCAGGGACTATACAATGAGCAGTTCTTC. The chain uses TRBV7-8 and TRBJ2-1; 7 bases are shared with TRBD2. The CDR3 is made up of 13 amino acids. The germline CDR1 and CDR2 sequences are SGHVS and FQNEAQ. V shed 5 bases, J shed 4 bases, and the junction held 2 bases outside the gene matches.

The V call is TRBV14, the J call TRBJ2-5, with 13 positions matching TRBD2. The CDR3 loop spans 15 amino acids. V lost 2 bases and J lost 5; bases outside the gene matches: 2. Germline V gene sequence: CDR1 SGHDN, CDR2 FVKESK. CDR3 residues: CASSQRLAGGETQYF. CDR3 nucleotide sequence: TGTGCCAGCAGCCAAAGACTAGCGGGGGGTGAGACCCAGTACTTC.

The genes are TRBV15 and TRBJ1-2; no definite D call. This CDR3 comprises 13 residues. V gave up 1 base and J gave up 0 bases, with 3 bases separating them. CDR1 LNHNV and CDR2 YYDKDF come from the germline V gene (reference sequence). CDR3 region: CATSRGSNYGYTF. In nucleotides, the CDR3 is TGTGCCACCAGCAGAGGTTCTAACTATGGCTACACCTTC.

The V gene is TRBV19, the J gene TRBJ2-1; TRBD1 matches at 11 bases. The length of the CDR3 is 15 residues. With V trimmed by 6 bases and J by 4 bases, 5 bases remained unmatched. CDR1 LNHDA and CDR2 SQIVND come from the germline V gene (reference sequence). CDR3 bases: TGTGCCAGTAGGCGGACAGGGGGCATGTACAATGAGCAGTTCTTC. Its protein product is CASRRTGGMYNEQFF.

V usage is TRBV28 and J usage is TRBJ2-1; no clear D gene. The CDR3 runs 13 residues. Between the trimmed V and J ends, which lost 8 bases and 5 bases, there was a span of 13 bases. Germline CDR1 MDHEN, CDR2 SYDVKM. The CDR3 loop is CASGRRVNNEQFF. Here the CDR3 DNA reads TGTGCCAGCGGAAGGAGAGTTAACAATGAGCAGTTCTTC.

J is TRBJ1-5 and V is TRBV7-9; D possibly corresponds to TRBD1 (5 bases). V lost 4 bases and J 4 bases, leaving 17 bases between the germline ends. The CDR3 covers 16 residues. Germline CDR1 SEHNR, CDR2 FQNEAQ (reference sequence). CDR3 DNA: TGTGCCAGCAGCTCGGAAGCAGGGCAAGTTAATCAGCCCCAGCATTTT. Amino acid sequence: CASSSEAGQVNQPQHF.

CDR3 sequence reads: CASSWLGSGYTF. The CDR3 DNA reads TGTGCCAGCAGCTGGTTAGGATCTGGCTACACCTTC. This rearrangement joins TRBV5-6 to TRBJ1-2; D uncertain. The CDR3 is made up of 12 amino acids. V gave up 3 bases and J gave up 7 bases, with 10 bases separating them. CDR1 is SGHDT and CDR2 is YYEEEE in the germline V gene.

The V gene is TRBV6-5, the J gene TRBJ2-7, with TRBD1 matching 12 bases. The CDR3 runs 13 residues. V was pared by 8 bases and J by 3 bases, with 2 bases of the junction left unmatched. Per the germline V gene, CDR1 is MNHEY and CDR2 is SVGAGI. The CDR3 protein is CASGTGGIYEQYF. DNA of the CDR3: TGTGCCAGCGGGACAGGGGGCATCTACGAGCAGTACTTC.

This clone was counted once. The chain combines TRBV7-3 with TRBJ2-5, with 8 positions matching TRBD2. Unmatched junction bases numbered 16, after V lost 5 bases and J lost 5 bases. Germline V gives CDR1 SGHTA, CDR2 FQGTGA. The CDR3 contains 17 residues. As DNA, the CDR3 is TGTGCCAGCAGCGCCCGGGGGGGATTTTCCGCAAGGGAGACCCAGTACTTC. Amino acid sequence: CASSARGGFSARETQYF.

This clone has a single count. CDR3 region: CASSDPNPSTDTQYF. Written as DNA, the CDR3 is TGTGCCAGCAGTGACCCCAACCCCAGCACAGATACGCAGTATTTT. The J gene is TRBJ2-3, the V gene TRBV6-1, with no clear D. Germline V gene lookup returns CDR1 MNHNS and CDR2 SASEGT. This CDR3 has 15 amino acids. The V end was cut by 3 bases, the J end by 0 bases, with 10 bases between.

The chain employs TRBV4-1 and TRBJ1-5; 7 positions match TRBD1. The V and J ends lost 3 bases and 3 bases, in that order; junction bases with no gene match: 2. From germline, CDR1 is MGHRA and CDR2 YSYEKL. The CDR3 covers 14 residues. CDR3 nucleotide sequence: TGCGCCAGCAGCCAGGGACAGAACAATCAGCCCCAGCATTTT. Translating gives CASSQGQNNQPQHF.

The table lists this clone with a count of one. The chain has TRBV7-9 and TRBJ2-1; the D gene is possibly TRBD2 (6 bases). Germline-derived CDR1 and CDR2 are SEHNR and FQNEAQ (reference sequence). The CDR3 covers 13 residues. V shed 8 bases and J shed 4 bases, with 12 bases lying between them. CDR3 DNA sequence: TGTGCCAGCGGGTTAGCGGTATACAATGAGCAGTTCTTC. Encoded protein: CASGLAVYNEQFF.

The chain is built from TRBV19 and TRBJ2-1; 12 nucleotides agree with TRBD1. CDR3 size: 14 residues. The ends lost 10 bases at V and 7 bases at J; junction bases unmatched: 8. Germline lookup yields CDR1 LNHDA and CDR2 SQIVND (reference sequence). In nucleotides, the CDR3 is TGTGCCACAAACCCGGGACAGGGGGCGAATGAGCAGTTCTTC. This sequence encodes CATNPGQGANEQFF.

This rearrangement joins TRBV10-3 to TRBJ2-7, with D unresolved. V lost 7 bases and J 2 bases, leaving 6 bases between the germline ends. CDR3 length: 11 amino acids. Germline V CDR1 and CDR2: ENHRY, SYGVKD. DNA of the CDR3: TGTGCCATCACCCCGACCTACGAGCAGTACTTC. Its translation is CAITPTYEQYF.

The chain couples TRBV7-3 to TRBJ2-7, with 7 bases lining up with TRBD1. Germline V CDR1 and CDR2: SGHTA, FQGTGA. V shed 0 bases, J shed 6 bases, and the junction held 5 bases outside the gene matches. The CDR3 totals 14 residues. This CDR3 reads CASSLTGGLGEQYF. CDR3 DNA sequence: TGTGCCAGCAGCTTAACAGGGGGCTTAGGCGAGCAGTACTTC.

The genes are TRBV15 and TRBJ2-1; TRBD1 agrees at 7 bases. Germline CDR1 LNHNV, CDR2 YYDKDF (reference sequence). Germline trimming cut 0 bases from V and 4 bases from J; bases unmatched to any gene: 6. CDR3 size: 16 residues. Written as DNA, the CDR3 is TGTGCCACCAGCAGAGATCGGCCAGGGGGATACAATGAGCAGTTCTTC. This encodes CATSRDRPGGYNEQFF.

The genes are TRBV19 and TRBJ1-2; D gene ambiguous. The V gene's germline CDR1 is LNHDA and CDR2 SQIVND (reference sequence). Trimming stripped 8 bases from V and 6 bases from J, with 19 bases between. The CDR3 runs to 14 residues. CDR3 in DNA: TGTGCCAGTGGGAAGACAATCATCGACCATGGCTACACCTTC. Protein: CASGKTIIDHGYTF.

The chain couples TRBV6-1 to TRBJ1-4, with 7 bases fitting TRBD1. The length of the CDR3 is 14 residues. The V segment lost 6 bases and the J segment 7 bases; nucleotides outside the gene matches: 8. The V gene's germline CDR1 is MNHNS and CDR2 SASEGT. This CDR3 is CASRDRVEAEKLFF. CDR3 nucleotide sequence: TGTGCCAGCAGAGACAGGGTCGAGGCTGAAAAACTGTTTTTT.

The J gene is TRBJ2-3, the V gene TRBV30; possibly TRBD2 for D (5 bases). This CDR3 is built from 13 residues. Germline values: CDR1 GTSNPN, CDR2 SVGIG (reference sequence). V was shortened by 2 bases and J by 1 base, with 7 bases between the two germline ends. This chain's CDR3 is CAWSRDGTDTQYF. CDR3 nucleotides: TGTGCCTGGAGTCGGGATGGCACAGATACGCAGTATTTT.